These 22 T cell receptor beta chains were sequenced from one sample in a study of blood T cells in healthy people across ages. Using a J-beta primer mix together with a sample-barcoded 5' primer, a second PCR was run for about 6 to 11 cycles. A single record per CDR3 protein comes from TCRdb applying MiXCR to the 5' RACE reads. Among 2 million or so distinct CDR3 sequences, around half were seen once, and the ten largest hold around 2.1%. Sequencing input: blood. The receptors stem from a woman in her forties in good health.

V is TRBV20-1 and J is TRBJ2-6; TRBD1 matches at 7 bases. Germline V CDR1 and CDR2: DFQATT, SNEGSKA (reference sequence). The V gene end was trimmed by 0 bases and the J gene end by 3 bases; junction bases not matched to a gene: 5. This CDR3 has 16 amino acids. CDR3 sequence: CSARDSGGSGANVLTF. The CDR3 DNA is TGCAGTGCTAGAGATTCAGGGGGAAGTGGGGCCAACGTCCTGACTTTC.

The chain links TRBV7-2 to TRBJ1-4; D gene uncertain. Trimming shortened V by 3 bases and J by 0 bases, and 11 bases separated the two germline ends. The CDR3 extends over 16 amino acids. The germline V gene has CDR1 SGHTA and CDR2 FQGNSA. CDR3 amino acids: CASSFASRATNEKLFF. CDR3 bases: TGTGCCAGCAGCTTCGCCAGCCGAGCAACTAATGAAAAACTGTTTTTT.

This clonotype appeared many times. V usage is TRBV7-2 and J usage is TRBJ1-2, with unresolved D. CDR1 and CDR2 from the germline V gene are SGHTA and FQGNSA. The CDR3 sequence is 14 residues long. V was shortened by 0 bases and J by 0 bases, with 5 bases between the two germline ends. The CDR3 sequence is CASSLAGANYGYTF. The CDR3 nucleotides read TGTGCCAGCAGCTTAGCGGGAGCTAACTATGGCTACACCTTC.

This clonotype came up a few times. The gene calls are TRBV28 and TRBJ2-5, with D perhaps being TRBD1 or TRBD2 (6 bases each). Trimming cost V 7 bases and J 4 bases, with 16 bases left between them. CDR1 MDHEN and CDR2 SYDVKM come from the germline V gene. This CDR3 is built from 14 residues. The CDR3 is CASKTAGGGETQYF. CDR3 in DNA: TGTGCCAGCAAGACGGCAGGAGGGGGAGAGACCCAGTACTTC.

The J gene is TRBJ1-2, the V gene TRBV5-1, with D possibly matching TRBD1 (5 bases). Germline lookup yields CDR1 SGHRS and CDR2 YFSETQ. The CDR3 spans 18 residues. V lost 4 bases, J lost 2 bases, and 24 bases lay in between. The CDR3 sequence is CASSIGPGQTLQNYGYTF. As DNA, the CDR3 is TGCGCCAGCAGCATCGGTCCGGGGCAGACCTTACAAAACTATGGCTACACCTTC.

The chain combines TRBV27 with TRBJ1-5; D is perhaps TRBD1 (6 bases). Germline CDR1 MNHEY, CDR2 SMNVEV (reference sequence). CDR3 length: 14 residues. V was shortened by 3 bases and J by 5 bases, with 11 bases between the two germline ends. The CDR3 here is CASSFSQGDQPQHF. CDR3 nucleotides: TGTGCCAGCAGTTTCTCACAGGGAGATCAGCCCCAGCATTTT.

This clonotype was counted once. The germline gene is not matched at one end of the junction; a read error may be the cause. This chain uses TRBV25-1 with TRBJ1-1; D unclear. The CDR3 contains 14 residues. Germline V gene lookup returns CDR1 MGHDK and CDR2 SYGVNS. CDR3 protein: CASSRSIVNTEAFF. The CDR3 DNA reads TGTGCTAGCAGTCGATCGATCGTGAACACTGAAGCTTTCTTT.

Concerning this clonotype: One end of the junction is discordant with germline, which a read error may explain. The chain combines TRBV7-2 with TRBJ2-7, with no clear D. Judging by the DNA end, TRBJ2-5 fits better; the J call may be wrong. From germline, CDR1 is SGHTA and CDR2 FQGNSA. The CDR3 is 14 residues long. CDR3 loop: CVSSLVFGRETQYF. The CDR3 region has the DNA TGTGTCAGCAGCTTAGTTTTTGGAAGAGAGACCCAGTACTTC.

This clonotype was counted between two and nine times. This chain joins TRBV5-1 and TRBJ2-1; 7 bases are shared with TRBD1. The CDR3 extends over 16 amino acids. Germline trimming cut 4 bases from V and 6 bases from J; bases unmatched to any gene: 13. Germline V gene lookup returns CDR1 SGHRS and CDR2 YFSETQ. The CDR3 reads CASSLSTGPGTNEQFF. The CDR3 DNA sequence: TGCGCCAGCAGCCTATCGACAGGGCCCGGGACCAATGAGCAGTTCTTC.

This clonotype was found once. The rearrangement links TRBV12-3 or TRBV12-4 to TRBJ1-2; D is perhaps TRBD1 (5 bases). V lost 8 bases to trimming and J lost 2 bases, with 24 bases between them. The length of the CDR3 is 17 residues. The CDR3 region has the DNA TGTGCCAGCTCTGGGAGCCCCAGGGCAGAACAAAACTATGGCTACACCTTC. Its protein product is CASSGSPRAEQNYGYTF.

J is TRBJ1-5 and V is TRBV15, with D perhaps TRBD1 (6 bases). Between the trimmed V and J ends, which lost 5 bases and 3 bases, there was a span of 17 bases. CDR3 length equals 16 residues. The germline gives CDR1 LNHNV, CDR2 YYDKDF (reference sequence). CDR3 sequence (DNA): TGTGCCACCAGCGGCGACAGGTCGAGATTCAATCAGCCCCAGCATTTT. Translating it yields CATSGDRSRFNQPQHF.

The V call is TRBV7-2, the J call TRBJ2-5; D not resolved. Trimming cost V 2 bases and J 4 bases, with 14 bases left between them. The CDR3 runs 15 residues. Germline V gene sequence: CDR1 SGHTA, CDR2 FQGNSA. In DNA form, the CDR3 reads TGTGCCAGCAGCTTATCGTTACCTCCCTTAGAGACCCAGTACTTC. It encodes CASSLSLPPLETQYF. Variable domain in full (rest from reference TRBV7-2 and TRBJ2-5): GAGVSQSPSNKVTEKGKDVELRCDPISGHTALYWYRQSLGQGLEFLIYFQGNSAPDKSGLPSDRFSAERTGGSVSTLTIQRTQQEDSAVYLCASSLSLPPLETQYFGPGTRLLVL.

The rearrangement uses TRBV4-3 and TRBJ2-7; 11 bases align to TRBD2. Matching the DNA end better, TRBJ2-5 makes the J call doubtful. CDR1 LGHNA and CDR2 YSLEER come from the germline V gene. The CDR3 sequence is 19 residues long. In DNA, the CDR3 is TGCGCCAGCAGCCAAGAGGGACGAACTAGCGGGGGATCAGGGCAGACCCAGTACTTC. Its translation is CASSQEGRTSGGSGQTQYF.

This clonotype was detected only a few times. The DNA of the CDR3 is TGTGCCAGCAGGGCAGGGACTAGCGGGCCTTACAATGAGCAGTTCTTC. Its protein is CASRAGTSGPYNEQFF. The rearrangement links TRBV7-2 to TRBJ2-1, with 12 positions matching TRBD2. Trimming cost V 6 bases and J 4 bases; bases outside gene matches: 7. The CDR3 sequence is 16 residues long. CDR1 and CDR2 from the germline V gene are SGHTA and FQGNSA.

The chain recombines TRBV19 with TRBJ2-7, with D perhaps TRBD1 (8 bases). Deletions cut 9 bases from V and 5 bases from J, with 20 bases between. Germline CDR1 is LNHDA and CDR2 is SQIVND (reference sequence). The CDR3 covers 14 residues. The CDR3 spells CASTHRGGHDEQYF. CDR3 in DNA: TGTGCCAGCACCCACAGGGGGGGGCACGACGAGCAGTACTTC.

The chain combines TRBV25-1 with TRBJ1-5; possibly TRBD1 for D (5 bases). V lost 4 bases to trimming and J lost 6 bases, with 13 bases between them. The germline V gene encodes CDR1 MGHDK and CDR2 SYGVNS. CDR3 length: 14 amino acids. Here the CDR3 reads CASSVSGSSQPQHF. The CDR3 DNA follows: TGTGCCAGCAGTGTATCAGGGTCCAGTCAGCCCCAGCATTTT.

This rearrangement joins TRBV15 to TRBJ2-1; D might be TRBD2 (5 bases). The CDR3 has 16 residues. CDR1 is LNHNV, CDR2 YYDKDF, per germline (reference sequence). Trimming cost V 4 bases and J 4 bases, with 17 bases left between them. The CDR3 DNA sequence: TGTGCCACCAGCAAACAACTAGAGCTTGATTACAATGAGCAGTTCTTC. Translating gives CATSKQLELDYNEQFF.

This clonotype was seen more than once but under ten times. V is TRBV4-3 and J is TRBJ2-4, with D unresolved. Per the germline V gene, CDR1 is LGHNA and CDR2 is YSLEER. Trimming left V 0 bases short and J 5 bases short, with 14 bases between. The CDR3 consists of 16 residues. The CDR3 is CASSQEGNPVQNIQYF. For the CDR3, the DNA is TGCGCCAGCAGCCAAGAAGGAAATCCGGTCCAAAACATTCAGTACTTC.

The chain couples TRBV11-2 to TRBJ1-6, with 8 bases identical to TRBD1. After removal of 5 bases from V and 9 bases from J, the junction contained 9 bases not matched to a gene. The CDR3 runs to 15 residues. From germline, CDR1 is SGHAT and CDR2 FQNNGV. In DNA form, the CDR3 reads TGTGCCAGCAGCCCCAGAGGACAGGGATCTTCACCCCTCCACTTT. It yields the protein CASSPRGQGSSPLHF.

This clonotype appeared a few times. The gene calls are TRBV29-1 and TRBJ2-5, with 8 bases that match TRBD1. CDR3 size: 12 residues. V shed 7 bases and J 7 bases; nucleotides not matched to a gene: 8. CDR1 and CDR2 (germline): SQVTM, ANQGSEA. CDR3 region: CSGGQGSGTQYF. The CDR3 DNA reads TGCAGCGGCGGACAGGGAAGTGGGACCCAGTACTTC.

This chain connects TRBV7-2 to TRBJ1-6, with no clear D. CDR1 and CDR2 from the germline V gene are SGHTA and FQGNSA. V gave up 5 bases and J gave up 5 bases, with 7 bases separating them. The CDR3 has 13 amino acids. CDR3 sequence: CASSLINNSPLHF. In nucleotides, the CDR3 is TGTGCCAGCAGCCTCATAAATAATTCACCCCTCCACTTT.

The chain is built from TRBV10-3 and TRBJ2-3; 8 nucleotides agree with TRBD1. CDR3 length equals 17 residues. CDR1 is ENHRY and CDR2 is SYGVKD in the germline V gene. The J segment lost 0 bases and the V segment lost 6 bases, leaving 11 bases of the junction unmatched. CDR3 sequence: CAISRLGQVASTDTQYF. CDR3 DNA sequence: TGTGCCATCAGCCGCTTGGGACAGGTAGCTAGCACAGATACGCAGTATTTT.